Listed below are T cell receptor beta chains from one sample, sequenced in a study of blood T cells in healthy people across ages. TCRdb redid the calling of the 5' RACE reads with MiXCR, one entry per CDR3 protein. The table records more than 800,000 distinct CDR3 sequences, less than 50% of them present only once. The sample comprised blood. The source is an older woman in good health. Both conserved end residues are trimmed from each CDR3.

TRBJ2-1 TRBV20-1 SASPSGGYNEQF
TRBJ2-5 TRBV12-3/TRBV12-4 ASSLASVGLGVQETQY
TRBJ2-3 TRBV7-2 ASSLDPGTQY
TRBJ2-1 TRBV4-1 ASSQDQVREEQF
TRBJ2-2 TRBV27 ASSLGLAGTGELF
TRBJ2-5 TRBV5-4 ASSPDGTLVPRAQY
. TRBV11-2 ASSTHTTYEQY
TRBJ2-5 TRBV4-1 ASSQDTRSQY
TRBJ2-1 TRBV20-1 SAREAYNEQF
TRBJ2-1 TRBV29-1 SVERMDVYNEQF
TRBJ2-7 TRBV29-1 SVEVSHNYEQY
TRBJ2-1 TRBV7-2 ASSLAGLVLPEQF
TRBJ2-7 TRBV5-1 ASSYLTGASSYEQY
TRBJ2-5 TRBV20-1 SAKTSWETQY
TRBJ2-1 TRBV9 ASSVEERVSEQF
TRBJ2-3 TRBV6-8 ASSYSGPRADTQY
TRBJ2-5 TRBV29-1 SVETSVLNEQY
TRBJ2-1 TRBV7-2 ASSRTGLAGLGYNEQF
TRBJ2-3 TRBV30 AWSLDTQY
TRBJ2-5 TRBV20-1 SARRPAARETQY
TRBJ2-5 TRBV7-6 ASSPPGLADQETQY
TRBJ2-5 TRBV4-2 ASSQEGHRTSFSETQY
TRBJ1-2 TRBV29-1 SVAGTGYGYT
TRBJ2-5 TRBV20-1 SASSLAGVGETQY
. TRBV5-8 ASSLLPGTGPYEQY
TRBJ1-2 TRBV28 ASSLLWYQSYT
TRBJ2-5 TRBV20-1 SSGTGSQETQY